The clone carrying this T cell receptor (beta chain) was seen only a few times. Its antigen is as yet unknown. The data were taken from a study of T-cell memory formation after mild COVID-19. Turning to the study itself: Each donor largely had its own TCR clusters. Findings of the study overall: Some clones that responded were present in memory (sampled pre-infection), which suggests cross-reactive memory joined. Later expanders leaned CD4+, whereas clones that contracted between day 15 and 85 were balanced CD4/CD8.

The 5'RACE method, run with constant-segment primers, produced TCR alpha and TCR beta cDNA libraries (carrying sample barcodes and UMIs). TCRdb redid the calling of the 5' RACE reads with MiXCR, one entry per CDR3 protein. The table lists 50,000 to 60,000 distinct CDR3 sequences, around a quarter of them singletons. The CDR3 is 18 residues long. Germline CDR1 SGDLS, CDR2 YYNGEE. The junction had 9 bases not matched to a gene; V was cut back by 3 bases and J by 0 bases. The sequence was obtained from a man aged 18-30 years who had mild COVID-19 (a few samples of this study predate the infection). Cell type and time point are not known. The V gene is TRBV9, the J gene TRBJ2-1, with 10 bases lining up with TRBD1. Input material: PBMCs or a T cell subset sorted from them (not recorded which). The CDR3 DNA reads as TGTGCCAGCAGCGGGGGACAGGGGCCCTCTAGCTCCTACAATGAGCAGTTCTTC. Protein: CASSGGQGPSSSYNEQFF.